The present T cell receptor (beta chain) was sequenced within a study of blood T cell repertoires in COVID-19. Study-level information: There were acute and convalescent COVID-19 samples, and they came from the United States, Italy and Spain. T cells, B-cell-depleted T cells, or PBMCs supplied cDNA or gDNA.

TCRdb's table, derived via immunoSEQ multiplex PCR, lists solely in-frame clones and lacks some. Of under 140,000 clones in the sample, about 72% were seen once. V lost 6 bases and J 3 bases, leaving 15 bases between the germline ends. The CDR3 is 14 amino acids. Germline-derived CDR1 and CDR2 are ENHRY and SYGVKD. This TCR came from an older woman with acute or convalescent COVID-19. The specimen was peripheral blood. The chain couples TRBV10-3 to TRBJ2-7; tentative D call: TRBD2 (5 bases). CDR3 in amino acids: CAIRDPEDVYEQYF. The CDR3 DNA reads as TGTGCCATCAGGGACCCGGAGGATGTCTACGAGCAGTACTTC.